The 29 T cell receptor beta chains reported below all come from one sample, sequenced in a study of regulatory T cells in long-lasting Graves disease. As for time point: persistent/refractory GD, antithyroid drugs over 5 years with positive TRAb. PBMC-extracted RNA yielded the TCR library. Combining iRepertoire HTBI primers with Arm-PCR of CDR3 regions, the authors built TCR beta libraries. Each CDR3 protein is one row after TCRdb ran MiXCR on the multiplex PCR reads. The table includes roughly 470,000 distinct CDR3 sequences, about 20% detected once. The sequenced sample was peripheral blood mononuclear cells (PBMCs), obtained when the disease was refractory, from a patient treated with antithyroid drugs. Receptors were obtained from a female donor with Graves disease.

The table lists this clonotype with many counts. The V gene is TRBV28, the J gene TRBJ1-1; no definite D call. The V end was cut by 3 bases, the J end by 4 bases, with 12 bases between. Germline V gives CDR1 MDHEN, CDR2 SYDVKM. The CDR3 loop spans 14 amino acids. The CDR3 spells CASSFAGLSTEAFF. DNA for the CDR3: TGTGCCAGCAGTTTCGCAGGATTGAGCACTGAAGCTTTCTTT.

This clonotype appeared many times. The rearrangement uses TRBV20-1 and TRBJ1-5; 8 positions match TRBD1. Per germline, CDR1 DFQATT and CDR2 SNEGSKA (reference sequence). The ends lost 6 bases at V and 1 base at J; junction bases unmatched: 8. The CDR3 length is 15 residues. The CDR3 coding sequence is TGCAGTGCCCTACCCGGGACAGGAAGCAATCAGCCCCAGCATTTT. It encodes CSALPGTGSNQPQHF.

About this clonotype: One base away lies a much larger clone, so this may be a sequencing read error. The CDR3 bases are TGTGCCAGCAGCTTATCACTGCAGAGTACTGGCTACACCTTC. It yields the protein CASSLSLQSTGYTF. V gene TRBV11-2 combines with J gene TRBJ1-2; unclear D gene. V was pared by 2 bases and J by 7 bases, with 14 bases between. Looked up from germline, CDR1 is SGHAT and CDR2 is FQNNGV. The CDR3 loop spans 14 amino acids.

The rearrangement links TRBV28 to TRBJ2-3; 9 bases align to TRBD2. This CDR3 region has 16 residues. Germline lookup yields CDR1 MDHEN and CDR2 SYDVKM. V lost 3 bases to trimming and J lost 5 bases; unmatched junction nucleotides: 9. CDR3 protein: CASSFGVFSGRDTQYF. The CDR3 DNA reads as TGTGCCAGCAGTTTCGGGGTATTTAGCGGGAGAGATACGCAGTATTTT.

This clonotype appeared many times. V is TRBV20-1 and J is TRBJ2-2, with a tentative D call TRBD1 (6 bases). The germline CDR1 and CDR2 sequences are DFQATT and SNEGSKA (reference sequence). This CDR3 has 13 residues. The V gene lost 5 bases and the J gene lost 2 bases, with 9 bases spanning the gap. CDR3 sequence (DNA): TGCAGTGCTTGGGGGACAAACACCGGGGAGCTGTTTTTT. This translates into CSAWGTNTGELFF.

The chain carries TRBV13 and TRBJ1-2; D might be TRBD1 (6 bases). Trimming removed 5 bases from V and 8 bases from J, with 15 bases in between. The CDR3 extends over 13 amino acids. Germline V gene sequence: CDR1 PRHDT, CDR2 FYEKMQ (reference sequence). The CDR3 loop reads CASSRPGAGGYTF. The CDR3 DNA sequence: TGTGCCAGCAGCCGTCCGGGGGCGGGCGGCTACACCTTC. The full variable domain, rest sourced from reference TRBV13 and TRBJ1-2, is AAGVIQSPRHLIKEKRETATLKCYPIPRHDTVYWYQQGPGQDPQFLISFYEKMQSDKGSIPDRFSAQQFSDYHSELNMSSLELGDSALYFCASSRPGAGGYTFGSGTRLTVV.

The chain uses TRBV19 and TRBJ2-7; TRBD2 aligns across 10 bases. V lost 5 bases to trimming and J lost 3 bases; unmatched junction nucleotides: 7. The V gene's germline CDR1 is LNHDA and CDR2 SQIVND (reference sequence). The CDR3 is 15 amino acids. The CDR3 bases are TGTGCCAGTAGTCCAGCGGGAGGGGCAGACTACGAGCAGTACTTC. This translates into CASSPAGGADYEQYF.

The chain joins TRBV19 to TRBJ1-1, with D possibly TRBD1 on 5 matching bases. The length of the CDR3 is 11 residues. The V gene lost 8 bases and the J gene lost 8 bases, with 12 bases spanning the gap. Germline V gene sequence: CDR1 LNHDA, CDR2 SQIVND (reference sequence). This CDR3 reads CASETKGEAFF. DNA for the CDR3: TGTGCCAGTGAAACGAAGGGGGAAGCTTTCTTT.

Worth noting for this clonotype: One junction end does not reproduce the germline sequence, and a read error may be involved. The chain recombines TRBV6-5 with TRBJ2-7; 9 nucleotides match TRBD2. Germline V CDR1 and CDR2: MNHEY, SVGAGI. CDR3 length: 16 amino acids. The CDR3 DNA reads TGTGCCGGCAGTTACGGTAGCGGGAGTAGCTCCTACGAGCAGTACTTC. Amino acid sequence: CAGSYGSGSSSYEQYF.

This clonotype was counted ten times or more. The chain is built from TRBV6-1 and TRBJ2-5, with D perhaps matching TRBD1 or TRBD2 (5 bases each). The CDR3 covers 13 residues. V was clipped by 8 bases and J by 5 bases, with 15 bases between them. CDR1 MNHNS and CDR2 SASEGT come from the germline V gene. CDR3 sequence: CASLTRGRETQYF. In DNA form, the CDR3 reads TGTGCCAGCTTAACGAGGGGACGTGAGACCCAGTACTTC.

This clonotype was recorded many times. This chain links TRBV2 with TRBJ1-1, with D hard to call. The V end was cut by 4 bases, the J end by 4 bases, with 4 bases between. Germline V gene lookup returns CDR1 SNHLY and CDR2 FYNNEI. This CDR3 spans 11 amino acids. This chain's CDR3 is CASSVTTEAFF. In nucleotides, the CDR3 is TGTGCCAGCAGTGTAACCACTGAAGCTTTCTTT.

There are many counts of this clonotype. The chain combines TRBV7-3 with TRBJ2-2; 8 nucleotides align to TRBD1. In germline, CDR1 is SGHTA, CDR2 FQGTGA. This CDR3 spans 13 amino acids. The V segment lost 6 bases and the J segment 6 bases; nucleotides outside the gene matches: 3. The CDR3 loop reads CASSLQGAGELFF. CDR3 nucleotide sequence: TGTGCCAGCAGTTTACAGGGGGCCGGGGAGCTGTTTTTT.

In the case of this clonotype: A much larger clonotype is one base distant, so this may be a read error. V and J are TRBV6-5 and TRBJ2-7, with D possibly being TRBD1 (6 bases). The CDR3 consists of 15 residues. Trimming stripped 2 bases from V and 5 bases from J, with 16 bases between. Germline V gene lookup returns CDR1 MNHEY and CDR2 SVGAGI. The CDR3 DNA follows: TGTGCCAGCAGTTACCCCCGGGACATCCCCCACGAGCAGTACTTC. It codes for CASSYPRDIPHEQYF.

This clonotype appeared a few times. The rearrangement uses TRBV6-1 and TRBJ2-7, with a tentative D call TRBD1 (6 bases). There are 15 residues in the CDR3. The germline V and J ends were trimmed by 5 bases and 5 bases, with 19 bases remaining between them. Germline CDR1 reads MNHNS; CDR2 reads SASEGT. For the CDR3, the DNA is TGTGCCAGCAGTCGGGGCCGACAGGCTCCGGACGAGCAGTACTTC. Translating it yields CASSRGRQAPDEQYF.

The J gene is TRBJ1-3, the V gene TRBV28; D remains ambiguous. Trimming shortened V by 6 bases and J by 0 bases, and 15 bases separated the two germline ends. The CDR3 runs to 16 residues. Germline lookup yields CDR1 MDHEN and CDR2 SYDVKM. In nucleotides, the CDR3 is TGTGCCAGCAGCGAAGTTACCGCCAACTCTGGAAACACCATATATTTT. It is translated as CASSEVTANSGNTIYF.

On this clonotype itself: This may be a read error, as it is one base from a much larger clone. The rearrangement joins TRBV20-1 to TRBJ2-7; D uncertain. This CDR3 region has 11 residues. Trimming cost V 1 base and J 2 bases, with 3 bases left between them. Germline V gives CDR1 DFQATT, CDR2 SNEGSKA (reference sequence). CDR3 coding DNA: TGCAGTGCTAGAGTTACCTACGAGCAGTACTTC. This encodes CSARVTYEQYF.

This clonotype was picked up a small number of times. The chain uses TRBV29-1 and TRBJ1-1; no definite D call. CDR3 length: 15 residues. Germline-derived CDR1 and CDR2 are SQVTM and ANQGSEA. The germline V and J ends were trimmed by 3 bases and 5 bases, with 19 bases remaining between them. The CDR3 DNA reads TGCAGCGTTGACTCTCGCCGACGAGTCGGAACTGAAGCTTTCTTT. It is translated as CSVDSRRRVGTEAFF. Together with reference TRBV29-1 and TRBJ1-1, the CDR3 gives the full variable domain: SAVISQKPSRDICQRGTSLTIQCQVDSQVTMMFWYRQQPGQSLTLIATANQGSEATYESGFVIDKFPISRPNLTFSTLTVSNMSPEDSSIYLCSVDSRRRVGTEAFFGQGTRLTVV.

This chain uses TRBV30 with TRBJ2-7; no clear D. V lost 5 bases, J lost 0 bases, and 8 bases lay in between. The CDR3 has 12 amino acids. Germline CDR1 and CDR2: GTSNPN and SVGIG (reference sequence). In DNA form, the CDR3 reads TGTGCCTGGGGAGTGAGCTCCTACGAGCAGTACTTC. Protein product: CAWGVSSYEQYF.

The table lists this clonotype with many counts. V gene TRBV12-3 or TRBV12-4 combines with J gene TRBJ1-1, with D maybe TRBD1 (6 bases). Trimming stripped 7 bases from V and 3 bases from J, with 18 bases between. The CDR3 consists of 15 residues. The CDR3 DNA reads as TGTGCCAGCACTACAGGGCAAGTCTCGTACACTGAAGCTTTCTTT. Encoded protein: CASTTGQVSYTEAFF.

Here the CDR3 DNA reads TGTGCCATCAGGACAGGGACTGAAGCTTTCTTT. Translation gives CAIRTGTEAFF. The gene calls are TRBV10-3 and TRBJ1-1, with 7 bases that match TRBD1. Germline loops: CDR1 ENHRY, CDR2 SYGVKD. V was pared by 6 bases and J by 5 bases, with 0 bases of the junction left unmatched. The CDR3 is made up of 11 amino acids.

This clonotype was recorded a few times. The genes are TRBV9 and TRBJ2-7; 8 positions match TRBD1. This CDR3 has 13 residues. Germline V CDR1 and CDR2: SGDLS, YYNGEE. V lost 3 bases, J lost 6 bases, and 5 bases stayed unmatched. The CDR3 region is CASSEGTGAEQYF. The CDR3 region has the DNA TGTGCCAGCAGCGAAGGGACAGGCGCCGAGCAGTACTTC. Combining the CDR3 with reference TRBV9 and TRBJ2-7 gives the whole variable domain DSGVTQTPKHLITATGQRVTLRCSPRSGDLSVYWYQQSLDQGLQFLIQYYNGEERAKGNILERFSAQQFPDLHSELNLSSLELGDSALYFCASSEGTGAEQYFGPGTRLTVT.

The chain links TRBV30 to TRBJ1-5; a possible D gene is TRBD1 (5 bases). Germline values: CDR1 GTSNPN, CDR2 SVGIG (reference sequence). V was clipped by 3 bases and J by 4 bases, with 16 bases between them. This CDR3 contains 15 residues. The CDR3 sequence is CAWSLGAGNNQPQHF. The CDR3 DNA is TGTGCCTGGAGCCTCGGGGCAGGTAATAATCAGCCCCAGCATTTT.

This clonotype was detected ten times or more. This rearrangement joins TRBV5-1 to TRBJ2-7; the D is unclear. Germline values: CDR1 SGHRS, CDR2 YFSETQ. The CDR3 has 14 residues. V was trimmed by 6 bases and J by 4 bases, leaving 17 bases between them. The CDR3: CASNGGSIAYEQYF. CDR3 sequence (DNA): TGCGCCAGCAACGGTGGGTCAATCGCTTACGAGCAGTACTTC.

In the case of this clonotype: A far larger clone is one base from this, pointing to a likely read error. The chain is built from TRBV28 and TRBJ2-2; D gene unclear. Germline assignment: CDR1 MDHEN and CDR2 SYDVKM. Trimming stripped 6 bases from V and 3 bases from J, with 5 bases between. There are 12 residues in the CDR3. CDR3 residues: CASSRHTGELFF. CDR3 DNA sequence: TGTGCCAGCAGCCGACACACCGGGGAGCTGTTTTTT.

This clonotype appeared many times. DNA for the CDR3: TGTGCCAGCAGTGAAGGCCTAGCGGAACAAGAGACCCAGTACTTC. Its translation is CASSEGLAEQETQYF. The chain carries TRBV2 and TRBJ2-1, with 7 positions matching TRBD2. The J call may be incorrect, as the DNA end agrees better with TRBJ2-5. This CDR3 is built from 15 residues. Germline-derived CDR1 and CDR2 are SNHLY and FYNNEI.

At least ten counts were recorded for this clonotype. The V gene is TRBV20-1, the J gene TRBJ2-7; 8 nucleotides line up with TRBD2. CDR1 and CDR2 from the germline V gene are DFQATT and SNEGSKA (reference sequence). Losses at the gene ends were 6 bases for V and 1 base for J; bases not matched to a gene: 14. The CDR3 contains 16 residues. The CDR3 region has the DNA TGCAGTGCCTCCCCCGGGCCCAGCGGGAGTTCCTACGAGCAGTACTTC. Its translation is CSASPGPSGSSYEQYF.

This clonotype was detected ten times or more. The V call is TRBV11-1, the J call TRBJ2-2; D is unresolved. CDR3 size: 20 residues. The V gene's germline CDR1 is SGHAT and CDR2 FQDESV (reference sequence). With 5 bases removed from V and 0 bases from J, the gap between germline ends came to 25 bases. CDR3 sequence reads: CASSQPDIPNPLANTGELFF. The CDR3 DNA is TGTGCCAGCAGCCAGCCCGACATCCCCAACCCTCTGGCGAACACCGGGGAGCTGTTTTTT.

The V call is TRBV7-2, the J call TRBJ2-6; D uncertain. Germline V gives CDR1 SGHTA, CDR2 FQGNSA. The CDR3 consists of 17 residues. Trimming took off 5 bases at V and 0 bases at J, with 14 bases between the two ends. The CDR3 coding sequence is TGTGCCAGCAGCACTCCGGGTACAATCTCTGGGGCCAACGTCCTGACTTTC. Translating gives CASSTPGTISGANVLTF.

In regard to this clonotype: The junction departs from the called germline gene at one end, perhaps through a read error. The V and J genes are TRBV27 and TRBJ2-7; possibly TRBD1 for D (6 bases). The V gene's germline CDR1 is MNHEY and CDR2 SMNVEV (reference sequence). The CDR3 loop spans 11 amino acids. The CDR3 loop reads CASGGSCEQYF. CDR3 coding DNA: TGTGCCAGCGGGGGCTCCTGCGAGCAGTACTTC.